This TCR beta chain appears in the sequencing data of a study of T cells in Graves' hyperthyroidism and ophthalmopathy. Overall study findings and caveats: A 13 V-J model separated ophthalmopathy from stable hyperthyroidism. The model made its ophthalmopathy prediction, and onset followed a median approximately 6 months later.

V was clipped by 8 bases and J by 0 bases, with 10 bases between them. The germline V gene has CDR1 DFQATT and CDR2 SNEGSKA (reference sequence). The CDR3 totals 12 residues. There were TCR beta CDR3 regions amplified from RNA transcripts. HTBI primers were employed in a first-round RT-PCR of the TCR CDR3. Each CDR3 protein gets one entry after TCRdb re-called the multiplex PCR reads with MiXCR. The sample contains about 350,000 distinct CDR3 sequences, around 18% of which appear only once. This clonotype was observed at least ten times. The antigen is not known. Sequencing was done on a sample of blood. This sequence originates from a woman aged 40 to 50 with Graves' ophthalmopathy. The chain links TRBV20-1 to TRBJ2-5; TRBD2 might be the D (6 bases). The CDR3 sequence: CSIGTHQETQYF. CDR3 coding DNA: TGCAGTATCGGGACTCACCAAGAGACCCAGTACTTC.